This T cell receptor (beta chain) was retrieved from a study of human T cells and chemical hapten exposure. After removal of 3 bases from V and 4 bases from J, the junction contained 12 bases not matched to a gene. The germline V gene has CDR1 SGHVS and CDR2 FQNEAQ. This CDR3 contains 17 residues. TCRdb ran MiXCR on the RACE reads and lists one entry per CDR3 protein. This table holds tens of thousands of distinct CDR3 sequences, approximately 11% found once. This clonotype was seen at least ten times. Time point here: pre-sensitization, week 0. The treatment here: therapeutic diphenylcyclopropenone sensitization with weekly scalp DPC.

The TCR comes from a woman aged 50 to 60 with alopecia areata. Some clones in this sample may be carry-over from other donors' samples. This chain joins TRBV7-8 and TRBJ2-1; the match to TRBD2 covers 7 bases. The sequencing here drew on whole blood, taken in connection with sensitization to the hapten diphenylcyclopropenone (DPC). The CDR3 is CASSLGGAGDFYNEQFF. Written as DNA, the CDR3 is TGTGCCAGCAGCTTGGGAGGCGCGGGAGACTTTTACAATGAGCAGTTCTTC.